This T cell receptor (beta chain) was captured in a study of glioma-infiltrating T cells. Study observations and caveats: Non-neoplastic patients had below-expected tissue-blood divergence, while all gliomas exceeded expectation.

The iRepertoire nested amplicon-rescue multiplex PCR amplified TCR alpha and beta CDR3s from RNA. TCRdb passed the multiplex PCR reads through MiXCR, listing each CDR3 protein once. Of 100,000 to 150,000 distinct CDR3 sequences listed, roughly 23% were seen once; the top ten hold around 15%. The V gene's germline CDR1 is SGHNT and CDR2 YYREEE (reference sequence). The CDR3 extends over 14 amino acids. V dropped 4 bases and J dropped 5 bases, with 13 bases sitting between them. This clonotype has ten or more counts. Its specificity is not known. The source material was glioma tissue, nonneoplastic brain tissue, or PBMCs (not recorded which). The TCR was taken from a human donor with low-grade glioma or glioblastoma, undergoing nonglioma brain surgery, or in good health (not recorded which). The chain joins TRBV5-4 to TRBJ2-1; a possible D gene is TRBD2 (6 bases). This chain's CDR3 is CASSVRDSNNEQFF. The CDR3 coding sequence is TGTGCCAGCAGCGTCCGGGACTCTAACAATGAGCAGTTCTTC.